This T cell receptor beta chain emerged from a study of human T cells and chemical hapten exposure. The time point was: patch test 1, 2 weeks after DPC sensitization. Treatment given: therapeutic diphenylcyclopropenone sensitization with weekly scalp DPC. TCRdb independently ran MiXCR on the RACE reads; one entry per CDR3 protein. Here the sample spans approximately 340,000 distinct CDR3 sequences, approximately 6.3% being singletons. Source: whole blood, taken in connection with sensitization to the hapten diphenylcyclopropenone (DPC). The receptor's source is a woman younger than 35 with alopecia areata. Some clones in this sample may be carry-over from other donors' samples.

CDR3 protein: CASSRDHNGYTF. DNA for the CDR3: TGTGCCAGCAGCCGGGACCACAATGGCTACACCTTC. The chain is built from TRBV6-5 and TRBJ1-2; D is perhaps TRBD1 (5 bases). The germline gives CDR1 MNHEY, CDR2 SVGAGI. V was cut by 6 bases and J by 6 bases, with 11 bases left in between. CDR3 size: 12 residues.